The rows below give T cell receptor beta chains drawn from one sample of a study of blood T cells in healthy people across ages. MiXCR, applied by TCRdb to the 5' RACE reads, yields one record per CDR3 protein. The sample has about 1 million distinct CDR3 sequences, under 30% seen once. This same sample was also part of a study on T cells of mothers and their children.

The sequenced material came from blood. These receptors were collected from a girl aged 2-10 years in good health. The CDR3 runs from the conserved cysteine through the conserved F or W. D genes are given only for firm matches. Clone sizes are given selectively: once, few, many, or a class where the clone is expanded.

J gene	D gene	clone size	V gene	CDR3 protein	CDR3 DNA
TRBJ2-3	NA	once	TRBV6-1	CASSEAGITSTDTQYF	TGTGCCAGCAGTGAAGCGGGGATAACTAGCACAGATACGCAGTATTTT
TRBJ2-5	NA	many	TRBV12-3/TRBV12-4	CASSFYQETQYF	TGTGCCAGCAGTTTCTATCAAGAGACCCAGTACTTC
TRBJ2-5	NA	NA	TRBV12-3/TRBV12-4	CASTTSGGKETQYF	TGTGCCAGCACCACTTCCGGGGGCAAAGAGACCCAGTACTTC
TRBJ2-5	NA	NA	TRBV12-3/TRBV12-4	CASRQGDEETQYF	TGTGCCAGCAGACAGGGCGATGAAGAGACCCAGTACTTC
TRBJ1-4	TRBD1	NA	TRBV28	CASKITGVKLIGREKLFF	TGTGCCAGCAAAATAACAGGGGTTAAGCTCATCGGGAGAGAAAAACTGTTTTTT
TRBJ1-2	NA	few	TRBV5-1	CASSLVGGALGYTF	TGCGCCAGCAGCTTGGTCGGGGGGGCGCTTGGCTACACCTTC
TRBJ2-5	TRBD1	few	TRBV14	CASSQRQGRTQYF	TGTGCCAGCAGCCAAAGACAGGGTCGGACCCAGTACTTC
TRBJ2-2	NA	NA	TRBV12-3/TRBV12-4	CASSLTGRDTGELFF	TGTGCCAGCAGCTTAACAGGGAGGGACACCGGGGAGCTGTTTTTT
TRBJ2-1	NA	few	TRBV29-1	CSERTPGYNEQFF	TGCAGCGAACGGACCCCCGGGTATAATGAGCAGTTCTTC
TRBJ2-7	TRBD2	few	TRBV20-1	CSAPLLARRYEQYF	TGCAGTGCCCCCCTACTAGCGCGTCGGTACGAGCAGTACTTC
TRBJ2-6	TRBD1	few	TRBV29-1	CSVSFDRGNVLTF	TGCAGCGTTTCATTCGACAGGGGTAACGTCCTGACTTTC
TRBJ2-1	NA	NA	TRBV6-5	CASSYFTSGNEQFF	TGTGCCAGCAGTTACTTCACTAGTGGGAATGAGCAGTTCTTC
TRBJ1-1	NA	NA	TRBV6-5	CASTGYTEAFF	TGTGCCAGCACAGGGTACACTGAAGCTTTCTTT
TRBJ1-1	NA	NA	TRBV5-6	CASSHATDQNTEAFF	TGTGCCAGCAGCCACGCGACAGACCAAAACACTGAAGCTTTCTTT
TRBJ2-2	NA	NA	TRBV20-1	CSALTAGELFF	TGCAGTGCCCTGACAGCCGGGGAGCTGTTTTTT
TRBJ2-5	TRBD2	NA	TRBV5-1	CASMNVAGAPQETQYF	TGCGCCAGCATGAACGTAGCGGGGGCCCCACAAGAGACCCAGTACTTC
TRBJ2-6	NA	NA	TRBV29-1	CSVEEVSGANVLTF	TGCAGCGTTGAAGAGGTTTCTGGGGCCAACGTCCTGACTTTC
TRBJ2-4	TRBD2	few	TRBV12-3/TRBV12-4	CASSPGLAGLGNIQYF	TGTGCCAGCAGCCCGGGACTAGCAGGTTTGGGGAACATTCAGTACTTC
TRBJ1-4	TRBD1	few	TRBV7-9	CASSSSTGVSPNEKLFF	TGTGCCAGCAGCTCGTCCACAGGGGTTTCTCCTAATGAAAAACTGTTTTTT
TRBJ1-2	TRBD1	NA	TRBV9	CASSVGDSVAF	TGTGCCAGCAGCGTTGGGGACAGCGTCGCCTTC
TRBJ2-5	NA	NA	TRBV10-3	CAISRNLRETRYF	TGTGCCATCTCCAGGAACCTTCGGGAGACCCGGTACTTC
TRBJ2-1	TRBD2	few	TRBV12-3/TRBV12-4	CASSPSLAAYNEQFF	TGTGCCAGCAGTCCCTCGCTAGCGGCTTACAATGAGCAGTTCTTC
TRBJ1-2	TRBD1	few	TRBV9	CASSVAYRGHYGYTF	TGTGCCAGCAGCGTAGCTTACAGGGGTCACTATGGCTACACCTTC
TRBJ2-5	TRBD2	NA	TRBV6-5	CASSYSLAGGRQTQYF	TGTGCCAGCAGTTACTCACTAGCGGGGGGTCGTCAGACCCAGTACTTC
TRBJ1-2	NA	few	TRBV27	CASGPFGEGYTF	TGTGCCAGCGGCCCATTTGGGGAGGGCTACACCTTC
TRBJ2-4	NA	NA	TRBV19	CASNKGMIAAKNIQYF	TGTGCCAGTAATAAAGGAATGATAGCGGCCAAAAACATTCAGTACTTC
TRBJ1-3	TRBD1	NA	TRBV10-3	CATGQGLSSGNTIYF	TGTGCCACGGGACAGGGTTTATCATCTGGAAACACCATATATTTT
TRBJ2-7	NA	few	TRBV12-3/TRBV12-4	CACSSQGPYEQYF	TGTGCCTGCAGCTCCCAGGGTCCCTACGAGCAGTACTTC
TRBJ1-2	TRBD1	few	TRBV6-2/TRBV6-3	CATSDRRRVNGYTF	TGTGCCACCTCGGACAGGCGCCGTGTGAATGGCTACACCTTC